The next 21 T cell receptor beta chains were all read from a single sample in a study of shared clonotypes between healthy human individuals. TCRdb keeps only in-frame clones here, not all; method: immunoSEQ multiplex PCR. The top ten hold under 2% of the sample, which has 650,000 to 750,000 clones, about three quarters seen once. The specimen was memory CD4+ T cells sorted from blood. Sample subset: CD45RA-negative fraction. The receptors derive from a woman in her twenties or thirties in good health.

Points on this clone: The sample carries other DNA sequences with the same CDR3. This CDR3 is CATSRDRAGGYTF. The DNA for the CDR3 is TGTGCCACCAGCAGAGATCGAGCAGGTGGCTACACCTTC. V and J are TRBV15 and TRBJ1-2; no clear D. The CDR3 loop spans 13 amino acids. The ends were cut back, 0 bases at V and 7 bases at J, with 9 bases in the middle. CDR1 is LNHNV and CDR2 is YYDKDF in the germline V gene (reference sequence).

The rearrangement uses TRBV13 and TRBJ1-1; 7 bases align to TRBD1. The CDR3 runs to 14 residues. Losses at the gene ends were 2 bases for V and 5 bases for J; bases not matched to a gene: 5. CDR1 and CDR2 (germline): PRHDT, FYEKMQ (reference sequence). The DNA of the CDR3 is TGTGCCAGCAGCTTATCAGGGGGAATTACTGAAGCTTTCTTT. Protein product: CASSLSGGITEAFF.

The gene calls are TRBV6-8 and TRBJ2-7, with TRBD1 identical over 9 bases. Germline loops: CDR1 MNHGY, CDR2 SAAAGT. V shed 7 bases and J 2 bases; nucleotides not matched to a gene: 6. The CDR3 has 14 residues. The CDR3 DNA reads TGTGCCAGCAATCTTGACAGGGGGGCCTACGAGCAGTACTTC. Amino acids: CASNLDRGAYEQYF.

The chain carries TRBV29-1 and TRBJ2-7; TRBD1 aligns across 7 bases. This CDR3 contains 14 residues. V shed 6 bases and J 2 bases; nucleotides not matched to a gene: 10. Per the germline V gene, CDR1 is SQVTM and CDR2 is ANQGSEA. In DNA, the CDR3 is TGCAGCGTCCGAAACGGACAGGTAACCTACGAGCAGTACTTC. It yields the protein CSVRNGQVTYEQYF.

The rearrangement joins TRBV4-1 to TRBJ2-3; D possibly corresponds to TRBD2 (6 bases). The V gene's germline CDR1 is MGHRA and CDR2 YSYEKL. Between the trimmed V and J ends, which lost 1 base and 3 bases, there was a span of 20 bases. The CDR3 has 18 residues. CDR3 DNA: TGCGCCAGCAGCCAAGGCCCAAGACGGGAGTTTGTAACAGATACGCAGTATTTT. Translating it yields CASSQGPRREFVTDTQYF.

The V call is TRBV7-8, the J call TRBJ2-2; D gene uncertain. The CDR3 sequence is 14 residues long. With 3 bases removed from V and 5 bases from J, the gap between germline ends came to 10 bases. From germline, CDR1 is SGHVS and CDR2 FQNEAQ. As DNA, the CDR3 is TGTGCCAGCAGCTTTGCTGTTCGTACCGGGGAGCTGTTTTTT. Amino acids: CASSFAVRTGELFF.

J is TRBJ2-3 and V is TRBV2; TRBD2 aligns across 7 bases. Per germline, CDR1 SNHLY and CDR2 FYNNEI. The CDR3 covers 14 residues. V was clipped by 6 bases and J by 8 bases; unmatched bases: 11. This CDR3 is CASRGASGSSTQYF. The CDR3 DNA follows: TGTGCCAGCAGAGGAGCTAGCGGAAGTAGTACGCAGTATTTT.

CDR3 DNA: TGCAGCGCACGGACTAGCGGGAGCACCGGGGAGCTGTTTTTT. Translated: CSARTSGSTGELFF. The chain is built from TRBV29-1 and TRBJ2-2, with 13 bases aligning to TRBD2. Per the germline V gene, CDR1 is SQVTM and CDR2 is ANQGSEA. The length of the CDR3 is 14 residues. With V trimmed by 7 bases and J by 4 bases, 3 bases remained unmatched.

The V call is TRBV7-3, the J call TRBJ2-5, with 15 bases that match TRBD2. CDR3 length equals 21 residues. Germline V gene data show CDR1 as SGHTA and CDR2 as FQGTGA. The trim removed 2 bases at V and 5 bases at J, leaving 18 bases unmatched. The CDR3 DNA sequence: TGTGCCAGCAGCTTAGGGGTCGAGCCGGGACTAGCGGGAGGTTTCTGGGAGACCCAGTACTTC. Translation: CASSLGVEPGLAGGFWETQYF.

The J gene is TRBJ2-7, the V gene TRBV7-9, with 10 nucleotides matching TRBD2. This CDR3 spans 19 amino acids. CDR1 SEHNR and CDR2 FQNEAQ come from the germline V gene (reference sequence). V lost 5 bases and J lost 3; bases outside the gene matches: 19. CDR3 coding DNA: TGTGCCAGCAGCCTAAGCGGCATTTCTAGCGGGAGCCTCTTCTACGAGCAGTACTTC. It yields the protein CASSLSGISSGSLFYEQYF.

This chain connects TRBV27 to TRBJ1-2, with 10 bases matching TRBD1. Looked up from germline, CDR1 is MNHEY and CDR2 is SMNVEV (reference sequence). The CDR3 consists of 17 residues. Trimming at V came to 6 bases and at J to 6 bases, leaving 16 bases not matched to a gene. The CDR3 loop is CASSGTGDARDRNGYTF. DNA of the CDR3: TGTGCCAGCAGCGGGACAGGGGACGCTCGGGACCGAAATGGCTACACCTTC.

CDR3 sequence: CASRQTNRVERGYTF. As DNA, the CDR3 is TGTGCCAGCAGACAGACCAACAGGGTAGAGCGCGGCTACACCTTC. J is TRBJ1-2 and V is TRBV6-5; TRBD1 is a possible D gene (6 bases). CDR3 length: 15 amino acids. V gave up 6 bases and J gave up 8 bases, with 22 bases separating them. CDR1 is MNHEY, CDR2 SVGAGI, per germline.

The chain couples TRBV2 to TRBJ1-2; TRBD1 agrees at 9 bases. CDR3 size: 14 residues. The trim removed 5 bases at V and 4 bases at J, leaving 5 bases unmatched. Looked up from germline, CDR1 is SNHLY and CDR2 is FYNNEI. The CDR3 protein is CASSPGQGIYGYTF. The CDR3 DNA follows: TGTGCCAGCAGTCCCGGACAGGGGATCTATGGCTACACCTTC. The full variable domain, its missing parts supplied by reference TRBV2 and TRBJ1-2, is EPEVTQTPSHQVTQMGQEVILRCVPISNHLYFYWYRQILGQKVEFLVSFYNNEISEKSEIFDDQFSVERPDGSNFTLKIRSTKLEDSAMYFCASSPGQGIYGYTFGSGTRLTVV.

This chain uses TRBV4-1 with TRBJ2-7, with D perhaps matching TRBD1 or TRBD2 (5 bases each). This CDR3 contains 15 residues. Germline CDR1 is MGHRA and CDR2 is YSYEKL. Between the trimmed V and J ends, which lost 4 bases and 5 bases, there was a span of 18 bases. The CDR3 coding sequence is TGCGCCAGCAGCCGGGAAGCGAGGGGAGCGGACGAGCAGTACTTC. It specifies CASSREARGADEQYF.

The chain is built from TRBV7-6 and TRBJ2-7, with D tentatively TRBD1 or TRBD2 (5 bases each). Germline CDR1 SGHVS, CDR2 FNYEAQ. V dropped 5 bases and J dropped 5 bases, with 19 bases sitting between them. This CDR3 has 15 amino acids. The CDR3 region has the DNA TGTGCCAGCAGCCAGTGGGGGAGAGGGATTGACGAGCAGTACTTC. Amino acids: CASSQWGRGIDEQYF.

The chain employs TRBV7-2 and TRBJ2-7; D unresolved. CDR1 is SGHTA and CDR2 is FQGNSA in the germline V gene. This CDR3 is 13 amino acids long. The V gene lost 5 bases and the J gene lost 6 bases, with 14 bases spanning the gap. The DNA of the CDR3 is TGTGCCAGCAGCCTCGAACCTTTGGCCGAGCAGTACTTC. Its translation is CASSLEPLAEQYF.

The rearrangement uses TRBV27 and TRBJ1-5; D unclear. The V end lost 2 bases, the J end lost 2 bases, and 10 bases lay between the germline ends. The CDR3 has 15 residues. The germline V gene has CDR1 MNHEY and CDR2 SMNVEV (reference sequence). In nucleotides, the CDR3 is TGTGCCAGCAGTTTAGGGCGTTCCGGCAATCAGCCCCAGCATTTT. Translated: CASSLGRSGNQPQHF.

This clone is a singleton in its sample. The gene calls are TRBV9 and TRBJ2-3; D is perhaps TRBD2 (5 bases). The CDR3 extends over 13 amino acids. Germline V gene sequence: CDR1 SGDLS, CDR2 YYNGEE. V was shortened by 4 bases and J by 8 bases, with 14 bases between the two germline ends. CDR3 nucleotides: TGTGCCAGCAGCTTCGGACTCGTTACTACGCAGTATTTT. Its translation is CASSFGLVTTQYF.

The J gene is TRBJ2-7, the V gene TRBV5-4, with 7 bases that match TRBD1. J was trimmed by 2 bases and V by 4 bases; bases with no gene match: 9. There are 15 residues in the CDR3. Germline-derived CDR1 and CDR2 are SGHNT and YYREEE (reference sequence). The CDR3 spells CASSGSTGTAYEQYF. The CDR3 nucleotides are TGTGCCAGCAGCGGTTCTACCGGGACAGCCTACGAGCAGTACTTC.

This clone was detected a few times. The V and J genes are TRBV11-2 and TRBJ1-2; a possible D gene is TRBD1 (6 bases). V lost 1 base and J 8 bases, leaving 20 bases between the germline ends. The CDR3 runs 16 residues. CDR1 is SGHAT and CDR2 is FQNNGV in the germline V gene. The CDR3 region has the DNA TGTGCCAGCAGCTTAGGGACAGACCCACTTTGGGGCGGCTACACCTTC. This codes for CASSLGTDPLWGGYTF.

Many counts were recorded for this clone. CDR3 protein: CAIMGGSSYEQYF. The CDR3 DNA follows: TGTGCCATCATGGGGGGGAGCTCCTACGAGCAGTACTTC. V gene TRBV10-3 combines with J gene TRBJ2-7; 7 bases line up with TRBD2. Germline V CDR1 and CDR2: ENHRY, SYGVKD. The J segment lost 0 bases and the V segment lost 7 bases, leaving 3 bases of the junction unmatched. This CDR3 is 13 amino acids long.